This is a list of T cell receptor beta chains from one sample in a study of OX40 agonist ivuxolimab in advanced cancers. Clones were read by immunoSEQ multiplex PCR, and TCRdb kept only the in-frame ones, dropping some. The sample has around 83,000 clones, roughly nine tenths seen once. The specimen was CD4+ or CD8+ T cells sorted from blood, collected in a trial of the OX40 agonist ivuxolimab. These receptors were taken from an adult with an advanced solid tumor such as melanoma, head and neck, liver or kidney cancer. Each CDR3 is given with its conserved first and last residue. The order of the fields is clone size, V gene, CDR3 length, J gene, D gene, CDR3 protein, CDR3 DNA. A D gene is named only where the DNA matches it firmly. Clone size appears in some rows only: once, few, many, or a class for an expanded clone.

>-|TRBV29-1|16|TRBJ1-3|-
CSVVQGSTSSGNTIYF
TGCAGCGTTGTACAGGGAAGCACGTCCTCTGGAAACACCATATATTTT
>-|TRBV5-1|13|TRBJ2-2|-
CASNIAEKGELFF
TGCGCCAGCAACATAGCGGAAAAGGGGGAGCTGTTTTTT
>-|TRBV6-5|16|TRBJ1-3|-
CASSYSGRGTGNTIYF
TGTGCCAGCAGTTACTCCGGACGGGGGACTGGAAACACCATATATTTT
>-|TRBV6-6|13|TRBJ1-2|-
CASSSESSYGYTF
TGTGCCAGCAGCTCCGAATCTTCCTATGGCTACACCTTC
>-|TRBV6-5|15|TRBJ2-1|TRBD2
CASRRTSGQVHEQFF
TGTGCCAGCAGGCGGACTAGCGGGCAGGTACATGAGCAGTTCTTC
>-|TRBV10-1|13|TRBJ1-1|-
CASSDHMGTEAFF
TGCGCCAGCTCCGACCATATGGGCACTGAAGCTTTCTTT
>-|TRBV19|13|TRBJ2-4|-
CASRKRSGDIQYF
TGTGCCAGTAGAAAGCGGAGTGGAGACATTCAGTACTTC
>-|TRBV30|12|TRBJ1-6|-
CAWSPPGAPLHF
TGTGCCTGGAGCCCGCCTGGAGCCCCCCTCCACTTT
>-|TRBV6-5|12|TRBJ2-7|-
CASMSGLGEQYF
TGTGCCAGCATGAGCGGGCTCGGCGAGCAGTACTTC
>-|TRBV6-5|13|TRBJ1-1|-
CASSRQGQRKAFF
TGTGCCAGCAGTCGCCAAGGTCAGCGGAAAGCTTTCTTT
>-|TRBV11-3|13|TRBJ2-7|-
CASSSGATGEQYF
TGTGCCAGCAGCTCCGGAGCGACGGGCGAGCAGTACTTC
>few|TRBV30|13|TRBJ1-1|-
CAWKWQTNTEAFF
TGTGCCTGGAAATGGCAAACTAACACTGAAGCTTTCTTT
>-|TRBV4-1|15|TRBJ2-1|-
CASSQGGLGDNEQFF
TGCGCCAGCAGCCAAGGGGGACTGGGGGACAATGAGCAGTTCTTC
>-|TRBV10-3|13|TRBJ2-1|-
CATGSGTINEQFF
TGTGCCACTGGTAGCGGTACCATCAATGAGCAGTTCTTC
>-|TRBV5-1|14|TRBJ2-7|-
CARGDWVLTYEQYF
TGCGCCAGAGGGGACTGGGTTCTTACCTACGAGCAGTACTTC
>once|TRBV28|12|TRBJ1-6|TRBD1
CASRDSNSPLHF
TGTGCCAGCCGGGACAGCAATTCACCCCTCCACTTT
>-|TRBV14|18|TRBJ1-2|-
CASSQDRQGKGRNYGYTF
TGTGCCAGCAGCCAAGATCGGCAGGGGAAAGGGCGGAACTATGGCTACACCTTC
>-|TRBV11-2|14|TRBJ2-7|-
CASSRMGFFYEQYF
TGTGCCAGCAGCCGAATGGGTTTTTTTTACGAGCAGTACTTC
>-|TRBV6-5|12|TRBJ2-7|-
CASSFALYEQYF
TGTGCCAGCTCCTTCGCCCTCTACGAGCAGTACTTC